One and the same sample provided the 3 T cell receptor beta chains below, sequenced in a study of blood T cells in healthy people across ages. Then a second PCR, running roughly 7 to 11 cycles, was carried out with a sample-barcoded 5' primer and a J-beta primer mix. MiXCR, applied by TCRdb to the 5' RACE reads, yields one record per CDR3 protein. Among 1.5 million to 2 million distinct CDR3 sequences listed, 35% to 50% were seen once. Sequenced input: blood. All receptors come from a human donor in good health.

The gene calls are TRBV25-1 and TRBJ1-4, with 10 bases that match TRBD1. J lost 7 bases, V lost 3 bases, and 5 bases had no gene match. The CDR3 is 15 amino acids. Germline V gene data show CDR1 as MGHDK and CDR2 as SYGVNS. The DNA for the CDR3 is TGTGCCAGCAGTGATACCGGGACAGGGGCTGAAAAACTGTTTTTT. Amino acid sequence: CASSDTGTGAEKLFF.

V is TRBV6-1 and J is TRBJ2-7; D possibly corresponds to TRBD2 (7 bases). There are 17 residues in the CDR3. The germline gives CDR1 MNHNS, CDR2 SASEGT. Trimming removed 2 bases from V and 3 bases from J, with 20 bases in between. CDR3 amino acids: CASSESVWKGGVYEQYF. In DNA, the CDR3 is TGTGCCAGCAGTGAATCGGTTTGGAAGGGGGGGGTCTACGAGCAGTACTTC.

The gene calls are TRBV7-8 and TRBJ2-1; no definite D call. The CDR3 has 14 amino acids. Germline values: CDR1 SGHVS, CDR2 FQNEAQ. The ends were cut back, 3 bases at V and 8 bases at J, with 14 bases in the middle. CDR3 region: CASSLGVATYEQFF. The CDR3 nucleotides are TGTGCCAGCAGCTTGGGTGTGGCGACCTATGAGCAGTTCTTC.